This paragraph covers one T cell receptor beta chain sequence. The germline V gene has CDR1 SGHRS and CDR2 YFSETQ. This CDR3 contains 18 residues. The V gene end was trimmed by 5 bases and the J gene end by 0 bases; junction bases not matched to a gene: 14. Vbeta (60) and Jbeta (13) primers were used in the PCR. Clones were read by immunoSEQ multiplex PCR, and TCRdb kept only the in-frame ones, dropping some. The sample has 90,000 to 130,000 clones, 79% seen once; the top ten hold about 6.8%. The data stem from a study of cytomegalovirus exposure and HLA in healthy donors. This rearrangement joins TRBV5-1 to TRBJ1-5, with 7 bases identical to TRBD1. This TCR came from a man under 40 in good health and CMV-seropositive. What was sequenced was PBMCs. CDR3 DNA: TGCGCCAGCAGACCATATCCCCGGGACAGCCTTAGCAATCAGCCCCAGCATTTT. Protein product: CASRPYPRDSLSNQPQHF. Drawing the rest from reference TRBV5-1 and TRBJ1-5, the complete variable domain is KAGVTQTPRYLIKTRGQQVTLSCSPISGHRSVSWYQQTPGQGLQFLFEYFSETQRNKGNFPGRFSGRQFSNSRSEMNVSTLELGDSALYLCASRPYPRDSLSNQPQHFGDGTRLSIL.